This T cell receptor beta chain emerged from a study of chemoradiotherapy in HPV16-positive cancers. Across the whole study: Functional T-cell assays on a couple of HPV16-positive patients' cells defined candidate HPV-specific clones and common TCR motifs.

There are 14 residues in the CDR3. CDR1 and CDR2 (germline): SGHRS, YFSETQ. V shed 4 bases and J shed 8 bases, with 16 bases lying between them. Study-wide points: In HPV16-positive patients, HPV-responsive T-cell expansion tracked better recurrence-free survival. Candidate HPV-specific clones and E7-related TCR motifs grew in tumor during treatment. HPV-specific T cells were functionally defined from only a couple of HPV16-positive patients.

Turning to this clone: Its antigen remains unknown.

Only in-frame clones appear in the TCRdb table, and some are missing; sequencing was by immunoSEQ multiplex PCR. This table holds about 66,000 clones, almost 90% found once. The TCR comes from a human donor with HPV-associated anogenital cancer. The sample in question was blood, obtained from a patient who underwent chemoradiotherapy. The chain employs TRBV5-1 and TRBJ2-1; perhaps TRBD1 as D (5 bases). The CDR3 DNA reads TGCGCCAGCAGCCCACACACCAAAGGGGATGAGCAGTTCTTC. It translates to CASSPHTKGDEQFF.